The clone carrying this T cell receptor beta chain was counted at least ten times. The entry originates in a study of spatial heterogeneity in lung cancer. Study-wide context: A consistent excess of beta-chain over alpha-chain sequences was detected. TCR and UMI combinations that were unique each appeared, on average, more than ten times in raw reads.

CDR3 size: 16 residues. Per the germline V gene, CDR1 is SGHRS and CDR2 is YFSETQ. V was clipped by 4 bases and J by 7 bases, with 21 bases between them. Every TCR cDNA molecule bore a unique molecular identifier. TCRdb processed the 5' RACE reads anew with MiXCR; each CDR3 protein has one entry. Here the sample spans about 23,000 distinct CDR3 sequences, roughly 4.5% being singletons. Indicated time point: sample taken at primary tumor resection. Whole RNA from tumor, nontumor lung or frozen PBMC was sequenced unsorted. Samples were donated by 72 untreated early-stage non-small cell lung cancer patients.

The rearrangement joins TRBV5-1 to TRBJ1-5, with D maybe TRBD1 (5 bases). This sample comprised PBMCs, obtained at surgery. The clonotype comes from a male donor with early-stage non-small cell lung cancer. CDR3 residues: CASSIGGTGPGQPQHF. The CDR3 region has the DNA TGCGCCAGCAGCATAGGAGGGACTGGCCCGGGACAGCCCCAGCATTTT.